This T cell receptor (beta chain) originates from a study of control samples from healthy donors and cancer patients. The CDR3 has 11 residues. Trimming stripped 2 bases from V and 4 bases from J, with 3 bases between. Germline CDR1 and CDR2: GTSNPN and SVGIG (reference sequence). Clones were read by immunoSEQ multiplex PCR, and TCRdb kept only the in-frame ones, dropping some. The sample consists of 100,000 to 150,000 clones, roughly 92% of them appearing once. This rearrangement joins TRBV30 to TRBJ2-1; no clear D gene. Sample: PBMCs. This TCR came from a man older than 75 with head and neck cancer. CDR3 coding DNA: TGTGCCTGGAGTATGTACAATGAGCAGTTCTTC. Protein sequence: CAWSMYNEQFF.